The rows below give T cell receptor beta chains drawn from one sample of a study of naive and memory T cell subsets. TCRdb re-called the UMI-ligation and nested PCR reads with MiXCR, one entry per CDR3 protein. The sample has around 140,000 distinct CDR3 sequences, about 23% seen once; the top ten hold 0.095% to 0.12%. Sequencing was performed on naive CD4+ T cells from blood. Receptor source: a human donor in good health. CDR3s include the opening cysteine and the closing phenylalanine or tryptophan. Each record gives: CDR3 protein, V gene.

CDR3 protein: CASSKTAYYEQYF
V gene: TRBV28

CDR3 protein: CASSSVVVAGGGNEQFF
V gene: TRBV28

CDR3 protein: CASSFSTSGGTDTQYF
V gene: TRBV28

CDR3 protein: CSVEGGGELGFRTDTQYF
V gene: TRBV29-1

CDR3 protein: CASRPPLAGNNEQFF
V gene: TRBV10-2

CDR3 protein: CASSPLTGGGSSSYNEQFF
V gene: TRBV12-3/TRBV12-4

CDR3 protein: CASRTSSDEKLFF
V gene: TRBV6-5

CDR3 protein: CASSGSGVAYEQYF
V gene: TRBV18

CDR3 protein: CASKETENTEAFF
V gene: TRBV2

CDR3 protein: CVISSSGSTYEQYF
V gene: TRBV10-3

CDR3 protein: CSGEASGTEQFF
V gene: TRBV29-1

CDR3 protein: CASSPASGRVSYEQYF
V gene: TRBV7-2

CDR3 protein: CASSPLGLAGYEQYF
V gene: TRBV16

CDR3 protein: CAEGVVRGTYEQYF
V gene: TRBV23-1

CDR3 protein: CASTSPGLALDTQYF
V gene: TRBV6-5

CDR3 protein: CSVEPTSGGYNEQFF
V gene: TRBV29-1

CDR3 protein: CASSVRHDEQFF
V gene: TRBV6-1

CDR3 protein: CASSLATFGYEQYF
V gene: TRBV7-2

CDR3 protein: CSAQSAGRVTDTQYF
V gene: TRBV20-1

CDR3 protein: CASNQQGASGELFF
V gene: TRBV5-5

CDR3 protein: CASSFKGGNTEAFF
V gene: TRBV27

CDR3 protein: CASSSPAGPSTDTQYF
V gene: TRBV28

CDR3 protein: CASSQDVPTSSYNEQFF
V gene: TRBV3-1

CDR3 protein: CSARDLSTYEQYF
V gene: TRBV20-1

CDR3 protein: CSVLVGYGYTF
V gene: TRBV29-1

CDR3 protein: CASSVGQGAGNTIYF
V gene: TRBV5-1

CDR3 protein: CASSPTGTRTDTQYF
V gene: TRBV7-9

CDR3 protein: CASSLGAFSNEQFF
V gene: TRBV7-7

CDR3 protein: CASRPSGSKDTQYF
V gene: TRBV6-5

CDR3 protein: CASSLLGQLKYF
V gene: TRBV5-1

CDR3 protein: CSAATGRNTIYF
V gene: TRBV20-1

CDR3 protein: CSASRTTAEQFF
V gene: TRBV20-1

CDR3 protein: CSALTSGRGTYEQYF
V gene: TRBV20-1

CDR3 protein: CASKKVGRETQYF
V gene: TRBV2

CDR3 protein: CASSRWDVRTDTQYF
V gene: TRBV5-6

CDR3 protein: CASCAGRSYEQYF
V gene: TRBV28

CDR3 protein: CASSAGPSNPYEQYF
V gene: TRBV9